This entry lists 27 T cell receptor beta chains sequenced from one sample in a study of cytomegalovirus exposure and HLA in healthy donors. PCR primers comprised 60 Vbeta and 13 Jbeta primers. Clones were read by immunoSEQ multiplex PCR, and TCRdb kept only the in-frame ones, dropping some. The table has about 120,000 clones, over 60% seen once; the top ten hold less than 4%. Sequenced: PBMCs. Receptors originate from a woman aged 30 to 39 in good health and CMV-seropositive.

The V and J genes are TRBV28 and TRBJ2-3; 7 bases agree with TRBD1. Germline V CDR1 and CDR2: MDHEN, SYDVKM. Germline trimming cut 6 bases from V and 4 bases from J; bases unmatched to any gene: 7. The CDR3 consists of 14 residues. The CDR3 spells CASSRDSSADTQYF. CDR3 coding DNA: TGTGCCAGCAGCCGGGACAGTTCCGCAGATACGCAGTATTTT.

The chain couples TRBV7-9 to TRBJ2-2; tentatively, D is TRBD1 (6 bases). This CDR3 region has 15 residues. Trimming shortened V by 6 bases and J by 7 bases, and 18 bases separated the two germline ends. From germline, CDR1 is SEHNR and CDR2 FQNEAQ (reference sequence). For the CDR3, the DNA is TGTGCCAGCAGAAAACCGTCAGGGGTTGGCGGGGAGCTGTTTTTT. This encodes CASRKPSGVGGELFF.

This clone was recorded only once. This chain joins TRBV18 and TRBJ2-2; D unclear. CDR3 length: 14 residues. Germline V gene lookup returns CDR1 KGHSH and CDR2 LQKENI. V lost 0 bases and J 5 bases, leaving 7 bases between the germline ends. In DNA form, the CDR3 reads TGTGCCAGCTCACCACCGGTCCGGACCGGGGAGCTGTTTTTT. It encodes CASSPPVRTGELFF. The complete variable domain, with remaining parts taken from reference TRBV18 and TRBJ2-2, reads NAGVMQNPRHLVRRRGQEARLRCSPMKGHSHVYWYRQLPEEGLKFMVYLQKENIIDESGMPKERFSAEFPKEGPSILRIQQVVRGDSAAYFCASSPPVRTGELFFGEGSRLTVL.

This clone was picked up one time. This chain connects TRBV2 to TRBJ2-2, with 10 bases matching TRBD1. Trimming cost V 8 bases and J 4 bases; bases outside gene matches: 10. The germline CDR1 and CDR2 sequences are SNHLY and FYNNEI. CDR3 length equals 16 residues. The CDR3 sequence: CASFQGQGFGTGELFF. The CDR3, as DNA: TGTGCCAGCTTCCAGGGACAGGGGTTCGGCACCGGGGAGCTGTTTTTT.

The chain joins TRBV5-6 to TRBJ2-7; D not resolved. The CDR3 is 11 residues long. The V end was cut by 0 bases, the J end by 5 bases, with 3 bases between. CDR1 and CDR2 from the germline V gene are SGHDT and YYEEEE. CDR3 amino acids: CASSLAHEQYF. In nucleotides, the CDR3 is TGTGCCAGCAGCTTGGCTCACGAGCAGTACTTC.

The chain recombines TRBV30 with TRBJ1-4; the D gene is possibly TRBD1 (6 bases). The CDR3 sequence is 14 residues long. Trimming took off 1 base at V and 12 bases at J, with 18 bases between the two ends. Germline V gives CDR1 GTSNPN, CDR2 SVGIG (reference sequence). CDR3 residues: CAWSATGPVGELFF. The CDR3 nucleotides read TGTGCCTGGAGTGCCACAGGGCCCGTTGGGGAACTGTTTTTT.

This clone was seen only a few times. The CDR3 region has the DNA TGTGCCAGCAGTTACTCGACCAGGGGCGCTGAAGCTTTCTTT. This gives the protein CASSYSTRGAEAFF. The V call is TRBV6-6, the J call TRBJ1-1; D might be TRBD1 (6 bases). CDR1 MNHNY and CDR2 SVGAGI come from the germline V gene (reference sequence). This CDR3 region has 14 residues. Trimming took off 0 bases at V and 6 bases at J, with 11 bases between the two ends.

The chain uses TRBV5-8 and TRBJ1-5; 8 bases align to TRBD1. V lost 0 bases to trimming and J lost 3 bases; unmatched junction nucleotides: 8. The germline V gene encodes CDR1 SGHTS and CDR2 YDEGEE. CDR3 length equals 17 residues. In DNA form, the CDR3 reads TGTGCCAGCAGCTTGGGCCCCGGGACAGGCCACAATCAGCCCCAGCATTTT. Residues: CASSLGPGTGHNQPQHF.

The V call is TRBV7-9, the J call TRBJ1-6; a possible D gene is TRBD1 (6 bases). CDR3 length: 15 amino acids. In germline, CDR1 is SEHNR, CDR2 FQNEAQ (reference sequence). With 2 bases removed from V and 10 bases from J, the gap between germline ends came to 15 bases. This chain's CDR3 is CASSLSPGVGSPLHF. CDR3 sequence (DNA): TGTGCCAGCAGCTTATCACCAGGGGTGGGCTCACCCCTCCACTTT. Full variable domain (remainder filled in from reference TRBV7-9 and TRBJ1-6): DTGVSQNPRHKITKRGQNVTFRCDPISEHNRLYWYRQTLGQGPEFLTYFQNEAQLEKSRLLSDRFSAERPKGSFSTLEIQRTEQGDSAMYLCASSLSPGVGSPLHFGNGTRLTVT.

The V gene is TRBV9, the J gene TRBJ2-2; 8 bases fit TRBD1. The CDR3 loop spans 14 amino acids. The trim removed 5 bases at V and 7 bases at J, leaving 7 bases unmatched. The germline V gene has CDR1 SGDLS and CDR2 YYNGEE. The DNA for the CDR3 is TGTGCCAGCAGGCCGCAGGGGGCCGACGGGGAGCTGTTTTTT. Translation gives CASRPQGADGELFF.

The CDR3 DNA reads as TGTGCCAGCAGCTTAGAGGGGGCAGAGACCCAGTACTTC. This gives the protein CASSLEGAETQYF. The chain uses TRBV7-9 and TRBJ2-5, with 7 positions matching TRBD1. CDR1 is SEHNR, CDR2 FQNEAQ, per germline (reference sequence). The V segment lost 1 base and the J segment 4 bases; nucleotides outside the gene matches: 0. The CDR3 spans 13 residues.

This clone has just a few counts. The chain has TRBV18 and TRBJ1-2, with TRBD1 as a possible D gene (5 bases). Trimming stripped 2 bases from V and 1 base from J, with 17 bases between. The CDR3 runs 17 residues. Germline loops: CDR1 KGHSH, CDR2 LQKENI. The CDR3 coding sequence is TGTGCCAGCTCACCAGACAGCCCCTTGTGGAATAACTATGGCTACACCTTC. It specifies CASSPDSPLWNNYGYTF.

V and J are TRBV2 and TRBJ2-3; D might be TRBD1 (6 bases). The germline V gene has CDR1 SNHLY and CDR2 FYNNEI. V was pared by 4 bases and J by 4 bases, with 24 bases between. The CDR3 totals 18 residues. The CDR3 region is CASSAFGWGQQNADTQYF. The CDR3, as DNA: TGTGCCAGCAGTGCTTTTGGTTGGGGGCAGCAAAATGCAGATACGCAGTATTTT.

The count of this clone is one. The J gene is TRBJ2-1, the V gene TRBV5-4; 10 bases line up with TRBD2. Trimming cost V 3 bases and J 4 bases; bases outside gene matches: 4. CDR3 length: 15 residues. In germline, CDR1 is SGHNT, CDR2 YYREEE (reference sequence). The CDR3 loop is CASSSTSGAYNEQFF. DNA of the CDR3: TGTGCCAGCAGCTCTACTAGCGGGGCTTACAATGAGCAGTTCTTC.

J is TRBJ1-2 and V is TRBV29-1, with 11 bases matching TRBD1. The CDR3 contains 14 residues. Germline V gene lookup returns CDR1 SQVTM and CDR2 ANQGSEA. With V trimmed by 6 bases and J by 2 bases, 5 bases remained unmatched. CDR3 protein: CSVRTGGANYGYTF. The CDR3 coding sequence is TGCAGCGTCCGGACAGGGGGCGCGAACTATGGCTACACCTTC. Variable domain in full (rest from reference TRBV29-1 and TRBJ1-2): SAVISQKPSRDICQRGTSLTIQCQVDSQVTMMFWYRQQPGQSLTLIATANQGSEATYESGFVIDKFPISRPNLTFSTLTVSNMSPEDSSIYLCSVRTGGANYGYTFGSGTRLTVV.

In its sample, this clone was seen once. The chain uses TRBV9 and TRBJ2-1; D ambiguous. Trimming removed 1 base from V and 6 bases from J, with 11 bases in between. From germline, CDR1 is SGDLS and CDR2 YYNGEE. This CDR3 region has 14 residues. The CDR3 coding sequence is TGTGCCAGCAGCGTACGGGTGTCTAGCAATGAGCAGTTCTTC. Its protein product is CASSVRVSSNEQFF.

The chain combines TRBV5-8 with TRBJ1-6; 7 bases are a match to TRBD1. This CDR3 has 13 amino acids. V dropped 4 bases and J dropped 7; count of bases not matched to a gene: 2. Germline lookup yields CDR1 SGHTS and CDR2 YDEGEE. The CDR3 loop is CASSTGQNSPLHF. The CDR3 DNA is TGTGCCAGCAGCACGGGACAGAATTCACCCCTCCACTTT. Combining the CDR3 with reference TRBV5-8 and TRBJ1-6 gives the whole variable domain EAGVTQSPTHLIKTRGQQATLRCSPISGHTSVYWYQQALGLGLQFLLWYDEGEERNRGNFPPRFSGRQFPNYSSELNVNALELEDSALYLCASSTGQNSPLHFGNGTRLTVT.

The chain has TRBV28 and TRBJ2-7; TRBD1 aligns across 7 bases. The CDR3 has 13 residues. V was pared by 7 bases and J by 3 bases, with 6 bases of the junction left unmatched. Germline CDR1 is MDHEN and CDR2 is SYDVKM. DNA of the CDR3: TGTGCCAGCACCGACAGGGCGAGCTACGAGCAGTACTTC. Residues: CASTDRASYEQYF.

This clone came up once. The chain is built from TRBV6-5 and TRBJ2-1; 7 bases are a match to TRBD1. The CDR3 runs to 15 residues. The germline gives CDR1 MNHEY, CDR2 SVGAGI. V lost 6 bases, J lost 0 bases, and 5 bases stayed unmatched. CDR3 in DNA: TGTGCCAGCAGCCTACAGGGGTTCTCCTACAATGAGCAGTTCTTC. Translation gives CASSLQGFSYNEQFF.

The chain combines TRBV6-1 with TRBJ2-2; D remains ambiguous. Trimming pared 7 bases from V and 4 bases from J, leaving 13 bases between. Germline CDR1 and CDR2: MNHNS and SASEGT. CDR3 length: 14 residues. Here the CDR3 reads CASKTTLFTGELFF. The CDR3, as DNA: TGTGCCAGCAAGACAACCCTTTTCACCGGGGAGCTGTTTTTT.

The V gene is TRBV30, the J gene TRBJ2-4, with D perhaps TRBD1 (5 bases). This CDR3 spans 13 amino acids. V was cut by 8 bases and J by 0 bases, with 11 bases left in between. CDR1 is GTSNPN, CDR2 SVGIG, per germline (reference sequence). The CDR3 nucleotides read TGTGCCCTCGAAGGGGTAGCCAAAAACATTCAGTACTTC. Protein: CALEGVAKNIQYF. Based on the CDR3 plus reference TRBV30 and TRBJ2-4, the full variable domain is SQTIHQWPATLVQPVGSPLSLECTVEGTSNPNLYWYRQAAGRGLQLLFYSVGIGQISSEVPQNLSASRPQDRQFILSSKKLLLSDSGFYLCALEGVAKNIQYFGAGTRLSVL.

The chain is built from TRBV5-6 and TRBJ1-1; 7 nucleotides line up with TRBD1. From germline, CDR1 is SGHDT and CDR2 YYEEEE. The CDR3 is made up of 13 amino acids. Trimming at V came to 4 bases and at J to 8 bases, leaving 8 bases not matched to a gene. CDR3 in amino acids: CASSHGTVAEAFF. The CDR3 region has the DNA TGTGCCAGCAGCCACGGGACAGTCGCCGAAGCTTTCTTT. The variable domain in full, with the rest retrieved from reference TRBV5-6 and TRBJ1-1, is DAGVTQSPTHLIKTRGQQVTLRCSPKSGHDTVSWYQQALGQGPQFIFQYYEEEERQRGNFPDRFSGHQFPNYSSELNVNALLLGDSALYLCASSHGTVAEAFFGQGTRLTVV.

The count of this clone is one. The chain carries TRBV7-9 and TRBJ2-3; perhaps TRBD1 as D (5 bases). CDR3 length: 16 residues. The germline V and J ends were trimmed by 0 bases and 4 bases, with 14 bases remaining between them. Germline V gene sequence: CDR1 SEHNR, CDR2 FQNEAQ (reference sequence). DNA of the CDR3: TGTGCCAGCAGCTTAGCCATAGGGGCCGCGGCAGATACGCAGTATTTT. Its protein product is CASSLAIGAAADTQYF.

The chain has TRBV4-2 and TRBJ2-1; D remains ambiguous. Trimming removed 0 bases at V and 8 bases at J, with 5 bases between. CDR3 length: 12 amino acids. Germline values: CDR1 LGHNA, CDR2 YNFKEQ. As DNA, the CDR3 is TGTGCCAGCAGCCAAGACTTGTATGAGCAGTTCTTC. Residues: CASSQDLYEQFF.

This chain joins TRBV19 and TRBJ2-7; 7 bases line up with TRBD2. This CDR3 has 13 amino acids. The V gene's germline CDR1 is LNHDA and CDR2 SQIVND (reference sequence). V lost 9 bases and J lost 0; bases outside the gene matches: 5. The CDR3 loop is CASGRGSSYEQYF. As DNA, the CDR3 is TGTGCCAGCGGGCGGGGGAGCTCCTACGAGCAGTACTTC.

The genes are TRBV19 and TRBJ1-2; a weak D match, TRBD1 (5 bases). V lost 3 bases, J lost 4 bases, and 12 bases lay in between. CDR1 is LNHDA and CDR2 is SQIVND in the germline V gene (reference sequence). CDR3 length: 14 residues. The CDR3 region is CASSIWGDSYGYTF. CDR3 nucleotides: TGTGCCAGTAGTATTTGGGGGGACTCCTATGGCTACACCTTC. The complete variable domain, with remaining parts taken from reference TRBV19 and TRBJ1-2, reads DGGITQSPKYLFRKEGQNVTLSCEQNLNHDAMYWYRQDPGQGLRLIYYSQIVNDFQKGDIAEGYSVSREKKESFPLTVTSAQKNPTAFYLCASSIWGDSYGYTFGSGTRLTVV.

The chain is built from TRBV6-7 and TRBJ1-2, with D uncertain. TRBV6-7 carries the ORF label, with uncertain function. The CDR3 totals 15 residues. The V and J ends lost 9 bases and 3 bases respectively, with 20 bases between them. The CDR3 region is CARVRTHPRDYGYTF. The CDR3 coding sequence is TGTGCCAGGGTCCGGACTCACCCCCGGGACTATGGCTACACCTTC.